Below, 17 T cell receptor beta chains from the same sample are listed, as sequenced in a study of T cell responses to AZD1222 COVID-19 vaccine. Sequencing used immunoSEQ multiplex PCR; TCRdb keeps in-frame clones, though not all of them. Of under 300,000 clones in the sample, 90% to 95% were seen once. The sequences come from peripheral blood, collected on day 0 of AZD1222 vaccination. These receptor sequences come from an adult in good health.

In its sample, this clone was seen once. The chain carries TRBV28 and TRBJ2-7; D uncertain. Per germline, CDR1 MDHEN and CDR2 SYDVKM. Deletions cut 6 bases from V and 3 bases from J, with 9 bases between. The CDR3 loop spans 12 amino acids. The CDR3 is CASSLAFYEQYF. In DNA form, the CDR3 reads TGTGCCAGCAGCTTGGCCTTCTACGAGCAGTACTTC.

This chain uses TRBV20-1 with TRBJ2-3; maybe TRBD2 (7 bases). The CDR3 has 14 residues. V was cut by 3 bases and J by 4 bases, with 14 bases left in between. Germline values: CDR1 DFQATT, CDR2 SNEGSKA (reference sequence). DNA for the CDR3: TGCAGTGCTAGTGAGGGGGGGCGGTCAGATACGCAGTATTTT. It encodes CSASEGGRSDTQYF.

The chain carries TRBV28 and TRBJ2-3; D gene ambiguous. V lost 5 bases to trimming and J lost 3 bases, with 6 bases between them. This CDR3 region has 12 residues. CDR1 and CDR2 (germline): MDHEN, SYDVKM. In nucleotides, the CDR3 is TGTGCCAGCAGTCCAATGACAGATACGCAGTATTTT. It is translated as CASSPMTDTQYF.

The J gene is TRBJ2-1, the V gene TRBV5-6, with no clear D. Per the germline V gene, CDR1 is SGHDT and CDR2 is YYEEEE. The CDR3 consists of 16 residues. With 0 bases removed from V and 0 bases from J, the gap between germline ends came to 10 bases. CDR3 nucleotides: TGTGCCAGCAGCTTGGGGCGTAAAGCCTCCTACAATGAGCAGTTCTTC. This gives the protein CASSLGRKASYNEQFF.

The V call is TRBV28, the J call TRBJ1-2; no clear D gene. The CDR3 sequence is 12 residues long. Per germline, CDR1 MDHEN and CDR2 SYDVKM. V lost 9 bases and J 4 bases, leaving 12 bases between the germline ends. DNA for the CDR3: TGTGCCAGTCGAGACGGTATCTATGGCTACACCTTC. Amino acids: CASRDGIYGYTF.

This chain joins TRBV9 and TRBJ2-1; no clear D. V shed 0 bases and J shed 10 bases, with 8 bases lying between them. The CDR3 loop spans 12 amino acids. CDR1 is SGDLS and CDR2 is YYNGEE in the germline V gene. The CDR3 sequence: CASSVALGEQFF. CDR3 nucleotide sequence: TGTGCCAGCAGCGTAGCGCTGGGGGAGCAGTTCTTC. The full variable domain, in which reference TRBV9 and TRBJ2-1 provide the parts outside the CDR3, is DSGVTQTPKHLITATGQRVTLRCSPRSGDLSVYWYQQSLDQGLQFLIQYYNGEERAKGNILERFSAQQFPDLHSELNLSSLELGDSALYFCASSVALGEQFFGPGTRLTVL.

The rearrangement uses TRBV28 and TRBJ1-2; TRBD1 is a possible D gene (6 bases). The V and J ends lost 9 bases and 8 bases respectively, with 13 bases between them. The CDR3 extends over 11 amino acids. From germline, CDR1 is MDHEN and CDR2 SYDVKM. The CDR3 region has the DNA TGTGCCAGTCAGACAGGCGGAGGCTACACCTTC. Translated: CASQTGGGYTF.

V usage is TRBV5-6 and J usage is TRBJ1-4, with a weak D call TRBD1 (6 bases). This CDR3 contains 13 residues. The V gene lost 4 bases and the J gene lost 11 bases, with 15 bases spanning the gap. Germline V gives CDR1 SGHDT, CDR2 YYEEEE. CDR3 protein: CASSPKGGTKLFF. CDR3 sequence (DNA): TGTGCCAGCAGCCCAAAGGGGGGGACCAAACTGTTTTTT.

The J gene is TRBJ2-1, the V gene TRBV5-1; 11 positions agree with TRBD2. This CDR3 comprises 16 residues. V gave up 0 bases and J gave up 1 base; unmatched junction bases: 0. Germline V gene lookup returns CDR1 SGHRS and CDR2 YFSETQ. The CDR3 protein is CASSLGLAGSYNEQFF. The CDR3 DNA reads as TGCGCCAGCAGCTTGGGACTAGCGGGATCCTACAATGAGCAGTTCTTC.

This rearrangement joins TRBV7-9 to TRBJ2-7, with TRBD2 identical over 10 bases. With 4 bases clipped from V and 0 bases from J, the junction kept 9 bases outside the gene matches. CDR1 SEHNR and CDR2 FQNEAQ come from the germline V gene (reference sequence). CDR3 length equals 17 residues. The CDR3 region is CASSSLAGAKSSYEQYF. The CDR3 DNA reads TGTGCCAGCAGCTCCCTAGCGGGGGCCAAAAGCTCCTACGAGCAGTACTTC. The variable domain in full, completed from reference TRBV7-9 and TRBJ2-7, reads DTGVSQNPRHKITKRGQNVTFRCDPISEHNRLYWYRQTLGQGPEFLTYFQNEAQLEKSRLLSDRFSAERPKGSFSTLEIQRTEQGDSAMYLCASSSLAGAKSSYEQYFGPGTRLTVT.

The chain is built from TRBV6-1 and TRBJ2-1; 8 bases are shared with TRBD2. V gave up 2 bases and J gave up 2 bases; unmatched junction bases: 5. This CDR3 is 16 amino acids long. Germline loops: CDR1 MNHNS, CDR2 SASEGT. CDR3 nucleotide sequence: TGTGCCAGCAGTGAAAGCGGGAGTTTAGCCTACAATGAGCAGTTCTTC. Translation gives CASSESGSLAYNEQFF.

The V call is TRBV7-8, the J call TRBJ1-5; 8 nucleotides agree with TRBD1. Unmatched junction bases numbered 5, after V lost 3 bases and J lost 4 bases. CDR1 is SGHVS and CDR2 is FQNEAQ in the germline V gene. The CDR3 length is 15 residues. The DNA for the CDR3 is TGTGCCAGCAGCTTTCGGACAGGGAGGAATCAGCCCCAGCATTTT. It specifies CASSFRTGRNQPQHF. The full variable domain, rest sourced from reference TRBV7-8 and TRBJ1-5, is GAGVSQSPRYKVAKRGQDVALRCDPISGHVSLFWYQQALGQGPEFLTYFQNEAQLDKSGLPSDRFFAERPEGSVSTLKIQRTQQEDSAVYLCASSFRTGRNQPQHFGDGTRLSIL.

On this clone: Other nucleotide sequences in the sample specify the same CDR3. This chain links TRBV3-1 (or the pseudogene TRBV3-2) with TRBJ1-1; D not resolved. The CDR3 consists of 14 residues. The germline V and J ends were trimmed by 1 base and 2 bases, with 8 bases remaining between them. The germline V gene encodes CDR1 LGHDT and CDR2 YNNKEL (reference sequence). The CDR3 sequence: CASSQASLNTEAFF. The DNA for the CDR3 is TGTGCCAGCAGCCAAGCTTCACTCAACACTGAAGCTTTCTTT.

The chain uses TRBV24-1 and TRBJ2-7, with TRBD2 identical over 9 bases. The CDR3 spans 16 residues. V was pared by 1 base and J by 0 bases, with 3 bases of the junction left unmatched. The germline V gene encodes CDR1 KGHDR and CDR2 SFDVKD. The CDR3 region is CATSDFGAGGSYEQYF. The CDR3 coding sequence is TGTGCCACCAGTGATTTTGGAGCGGGAGGCTCCTACGAGCAGTACTTC.

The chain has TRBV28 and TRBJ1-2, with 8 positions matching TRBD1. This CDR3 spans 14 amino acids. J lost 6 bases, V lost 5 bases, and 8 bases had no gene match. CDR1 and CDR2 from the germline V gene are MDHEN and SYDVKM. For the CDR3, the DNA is TGTGCCAGCAGTACCCCCGACAGGGGAAATGGCTACACCTTC. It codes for CASSTPDRGNGYTF.

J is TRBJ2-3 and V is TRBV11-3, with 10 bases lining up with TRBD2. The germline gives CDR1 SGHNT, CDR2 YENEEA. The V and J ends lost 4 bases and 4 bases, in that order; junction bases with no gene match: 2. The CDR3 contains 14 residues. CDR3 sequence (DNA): TGTGCCAGCAGCTCTAGCGGGAGCGCAGATACGCAGTATTTT. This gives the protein CASSSSGSADTQYF.

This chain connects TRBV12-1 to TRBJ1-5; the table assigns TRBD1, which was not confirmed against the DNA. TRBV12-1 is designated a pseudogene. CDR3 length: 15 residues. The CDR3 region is CASSFADSFNQPQHF. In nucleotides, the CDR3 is TGTGCCAGCAGCTTTGCGGACAGTTTCAATCAGCCCCAGCATTTT.